The T cell receptor (beta chain) described here comes from a study of blood T cell repertoires in COVID-19. Overall study: Samples came from the United States, Italy and Spain, spanning acute and convalescent COVID-19.

Trimming stripped 4 bases from V and 0 bases from J, with 18 bases between. Looked up from germline, CDR1 is SEHNR and CDR2 is FQNEAQ (reference sequence). This CDR3 spans 17 amino acids. TCRdb's table, derived via immunoSEQ multiplex PCR, lists solely in-frame clones and lacks some. This repertoire shows about 140,000 clones, roughly four fifths found once; its top ten account for approximately 5.8%. The table lists this clone with a count of one. The chain combines TRBV7-9 with TRBJ1-2, with unresolved D. The sequence was obtained from a human donor in a cohort sampled during active COVID-19. The sequencing sample was made of peripheral blood. The CDR3 bases are TGTGCCAGCAGCTACCCCTCCGACACGCCAGCTAACTATGGCTACACCTTC. This gives the protein CASSYPSDTPANYGYTF.